The clone carrying this TCR beta chain has just a few counts. Libraries were prepared by immunoSEQ multiplex PCR; TCRdb keeps only in-frame clonotypes and omits some of them. The sample includes over 150,000 clones, roughly 90% of them seen just once. This sample is part of a study of blood T cell repertoires in COVID-19. Overall study context: Acute-phase and convalescent COVID-19 samples originated in the United States, Italy and Spain. PBMCs, B-cell-depleted T cells, or T cells provided the cDNA or gDNA that made up the material.

The CDR3 loop spans 16 amino acids. The V and J ends lost 4 bases and 0 bases, in that order; junction bases with no gene match: 3. Germline lookup yields CDR1 SGHKS and CDR2 YYEKEE (reference sequence). Sequenced material: peripheral blood. The rearrangement links TRBV5-5 to TRBJ2-2; 10 bases match TRBD2. This receptor was obtained from a woman aged 55-69 years who had recovered from COVID-19. The CDR3 loop is CASSAGTSANTGELFF. CDR3 nucleotides: TGTGCCAGCAGCGCCGGGACTAGCGCGAACACCGGGGAGCTGTTTTTT.